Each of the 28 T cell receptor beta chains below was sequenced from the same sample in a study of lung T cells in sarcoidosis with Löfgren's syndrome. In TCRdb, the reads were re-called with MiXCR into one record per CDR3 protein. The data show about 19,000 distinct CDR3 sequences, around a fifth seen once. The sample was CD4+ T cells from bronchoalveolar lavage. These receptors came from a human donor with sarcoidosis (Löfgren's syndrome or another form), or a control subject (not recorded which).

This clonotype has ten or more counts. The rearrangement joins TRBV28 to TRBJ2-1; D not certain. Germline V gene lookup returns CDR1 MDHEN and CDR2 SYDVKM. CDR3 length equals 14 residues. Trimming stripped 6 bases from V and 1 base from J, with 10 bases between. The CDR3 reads CASRLTYSYNEQFF. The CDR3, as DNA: TGTGCCAGCAGACTCACTTATTCCTACAATGAGCAGTTCTTC.

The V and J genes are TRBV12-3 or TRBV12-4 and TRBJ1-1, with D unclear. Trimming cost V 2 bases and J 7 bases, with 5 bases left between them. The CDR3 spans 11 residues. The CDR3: CASSLYSEAFF. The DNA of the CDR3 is TGTGCCAGCAGTTTATATAGTGAAGCTTTCTTT.

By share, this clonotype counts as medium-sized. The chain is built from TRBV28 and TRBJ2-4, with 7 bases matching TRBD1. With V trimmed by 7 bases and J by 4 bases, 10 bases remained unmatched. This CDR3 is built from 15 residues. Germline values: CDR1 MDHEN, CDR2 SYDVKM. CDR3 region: CASTPRGRAKNIQYF. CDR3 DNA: TGTGCCAGCACCCCAAGGGGGCGGGCAAAAAACATTCAGTACTTC.

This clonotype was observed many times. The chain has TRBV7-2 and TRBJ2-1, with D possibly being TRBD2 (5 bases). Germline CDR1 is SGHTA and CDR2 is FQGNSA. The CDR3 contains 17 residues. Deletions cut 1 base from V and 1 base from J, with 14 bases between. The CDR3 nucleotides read TGTGCCAGCAGCTTAGTTTGGAGGTCGCTTTCCTACAATGAGCAGTTCTTC. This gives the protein CASSLVWRSLSYNEQFF.

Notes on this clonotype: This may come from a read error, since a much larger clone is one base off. The CDR3: CASRTGLSNPGNTIYF. For the CDR3, the DNA is TGTGCCAGCAGAACTGGGCTTTCTAACCCTGGAAACACCATATATTTT. The chain recombines TRBV2 with TRBJ1-3; D unclear. CDR1 is SNHLY, CDR2 FYNNEI, per germline. The CDR3 extends over 16 amino acids. The V end lost 6 bases, the J end lost 2 bases, and 17 bases lay between the germline ends.

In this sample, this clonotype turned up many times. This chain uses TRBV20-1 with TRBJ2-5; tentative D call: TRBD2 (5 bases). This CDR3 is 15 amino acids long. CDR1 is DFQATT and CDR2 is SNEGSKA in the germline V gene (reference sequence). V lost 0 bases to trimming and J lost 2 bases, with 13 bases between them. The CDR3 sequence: CSARESGVPQETQYF. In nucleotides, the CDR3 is TGCAGTGCTAGAGAATCCGGGGTCCCGCAAGAGACCCAGTACTTC.

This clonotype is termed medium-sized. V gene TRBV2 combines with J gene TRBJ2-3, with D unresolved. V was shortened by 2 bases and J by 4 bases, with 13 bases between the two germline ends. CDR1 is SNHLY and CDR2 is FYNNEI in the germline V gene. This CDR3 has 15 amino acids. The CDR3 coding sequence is TGTGCCAGCAGTGAAATCTACCGTGGGGCAGATACGCAGTATTTT. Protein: CASSEIYRGADTQYF.

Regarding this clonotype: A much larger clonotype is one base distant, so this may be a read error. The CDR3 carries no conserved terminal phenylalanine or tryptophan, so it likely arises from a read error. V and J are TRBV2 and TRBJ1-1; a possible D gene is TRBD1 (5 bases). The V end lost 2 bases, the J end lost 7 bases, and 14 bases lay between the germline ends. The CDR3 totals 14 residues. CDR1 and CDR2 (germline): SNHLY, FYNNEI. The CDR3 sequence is CASSEWGRVSEAFL. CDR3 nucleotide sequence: TGTGCCAGCAGTGAATGGGGACGGGTGAGTGAAGCTTTCCTT.

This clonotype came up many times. CDR3 amino acids: CASSLQAGGSDTQYF. CDR3 bases: TGTGCCAGCAGCTTACAAGCGGGCGGGTCAGATACGCAGTATTTT. The J gene is TRBJ2-3, the V gene TRBV7-2; weak D call: TRBD2 (6 bases). Germline CDR1 SGHTA, CDR2 FQGNSA. The CDR3 is 15 residues long. Deletions cut 2 bases from V and 4 bases from J, with 13 bases between.

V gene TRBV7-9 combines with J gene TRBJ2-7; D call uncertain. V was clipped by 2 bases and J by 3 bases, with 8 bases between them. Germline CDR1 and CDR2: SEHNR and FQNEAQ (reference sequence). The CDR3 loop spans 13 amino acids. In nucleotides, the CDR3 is TGTGCCAGCAGCTTAACGGAAGGCTACGAGCAGTACTTC. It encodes CASSLTEGYEQYF. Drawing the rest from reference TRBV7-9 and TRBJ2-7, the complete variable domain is DTGVSQNPRHKITKRGQNVTFRCDPISEHNRLYWYRQTLGQGPEFLTYFQNEAQLEKSRLLSDRFSAERPKGSFSTLEIQRTEQGDSAMYLCASSLTEGYEQYFGPGTRLTVT.

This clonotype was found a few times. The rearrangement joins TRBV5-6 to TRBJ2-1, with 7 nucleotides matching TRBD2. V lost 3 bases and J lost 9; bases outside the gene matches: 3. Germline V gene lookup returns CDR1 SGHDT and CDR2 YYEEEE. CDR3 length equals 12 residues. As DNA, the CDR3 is TGTGCCAGCAGCTGGGACTACGGTGAGCAGTTCTTC. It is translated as CASSWDYGEQFF.

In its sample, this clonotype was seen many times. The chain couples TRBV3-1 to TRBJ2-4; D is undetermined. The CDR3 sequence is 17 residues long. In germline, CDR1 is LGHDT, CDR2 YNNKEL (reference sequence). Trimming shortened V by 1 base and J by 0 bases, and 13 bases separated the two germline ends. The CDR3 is CASSQVDPFGAKNIQYF. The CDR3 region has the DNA TGTGCCAGCAGCCAAGTTGACCCTTTCGGAGCCAAAAACATTCAGTACTTC.

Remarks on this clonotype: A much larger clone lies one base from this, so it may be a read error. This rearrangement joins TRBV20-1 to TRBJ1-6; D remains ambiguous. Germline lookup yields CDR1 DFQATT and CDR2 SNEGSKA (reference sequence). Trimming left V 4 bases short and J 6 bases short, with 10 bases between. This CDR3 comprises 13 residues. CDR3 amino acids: CSAMEQSNSPLHF. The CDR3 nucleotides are TGCAGTGCTATGGAACAGAGTAATTCACCCCTCCACTTT.

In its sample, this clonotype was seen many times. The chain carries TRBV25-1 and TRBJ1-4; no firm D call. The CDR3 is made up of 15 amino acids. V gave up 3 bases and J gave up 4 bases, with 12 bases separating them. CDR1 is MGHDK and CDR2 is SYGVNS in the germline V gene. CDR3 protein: CASSEVDWYNEKLFF. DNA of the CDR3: TGTGCCAGCAGTGAGGTTGACTGGTATAATGAAAAACTGTTTTTT.

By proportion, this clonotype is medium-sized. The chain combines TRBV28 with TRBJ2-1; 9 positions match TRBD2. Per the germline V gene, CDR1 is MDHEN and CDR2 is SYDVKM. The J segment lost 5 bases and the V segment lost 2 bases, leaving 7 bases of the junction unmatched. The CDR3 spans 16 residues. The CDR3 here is CASSLAGLASHNEQFF. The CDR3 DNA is TGTGCCAGCAGTTTAGCAGGACTAGCGTCCCACAATGAGCAGTTCTTC.

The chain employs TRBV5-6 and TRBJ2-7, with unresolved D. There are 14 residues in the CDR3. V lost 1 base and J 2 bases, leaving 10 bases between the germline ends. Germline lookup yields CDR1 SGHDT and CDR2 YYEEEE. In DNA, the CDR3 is TGTGCCAGCAGCTTGTTACACAGTACCTACGAGCAGTACTTC. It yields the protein CASSLLHSTYEQYF.

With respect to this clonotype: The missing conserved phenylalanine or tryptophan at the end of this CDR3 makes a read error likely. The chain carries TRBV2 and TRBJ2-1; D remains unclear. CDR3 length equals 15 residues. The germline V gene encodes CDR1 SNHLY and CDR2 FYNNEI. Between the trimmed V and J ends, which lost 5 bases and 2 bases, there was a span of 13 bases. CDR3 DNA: TGTGCCAGCAGTCCCGGGCGGACCGCCTACAATGAGCAGTTCCTC. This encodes CASSPGRTAYNEQFL.

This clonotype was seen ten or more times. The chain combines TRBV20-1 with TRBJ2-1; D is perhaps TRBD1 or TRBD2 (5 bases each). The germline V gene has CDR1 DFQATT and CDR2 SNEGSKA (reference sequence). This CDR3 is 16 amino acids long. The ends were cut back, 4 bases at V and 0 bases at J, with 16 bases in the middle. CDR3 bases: TGCAGTGCTAAAACCCCGGGACCCTTCTCCTACAATGAGCAGTTCTTC. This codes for CSAKTPGPFSYNEQFF.

In DNA form, the CDR3 reads TGCAGCGTTGAATCCCCGACTTACGAGCAGTACTTC. Amino acid sequence: CSVESPTYEQYF. V gene TRBV29-1 combines with J gene TRBJ2-7; the D is unclear. The CDR3 contains 12 residues. Germline CDR1 SQVTM, CDR2 ANQGSEA. V shed 2 bases and J shed 4 bases, with 9 bases lying between them.

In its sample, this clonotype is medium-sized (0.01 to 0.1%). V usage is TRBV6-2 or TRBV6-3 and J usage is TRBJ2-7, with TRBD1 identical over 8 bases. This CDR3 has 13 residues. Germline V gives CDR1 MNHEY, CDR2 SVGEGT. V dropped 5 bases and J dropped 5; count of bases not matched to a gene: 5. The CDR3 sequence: CASSRGTGHEQYF. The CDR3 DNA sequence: TGTGCCAGCAGTCGCGGGACAGGCCACGAGCAGTACTTC.

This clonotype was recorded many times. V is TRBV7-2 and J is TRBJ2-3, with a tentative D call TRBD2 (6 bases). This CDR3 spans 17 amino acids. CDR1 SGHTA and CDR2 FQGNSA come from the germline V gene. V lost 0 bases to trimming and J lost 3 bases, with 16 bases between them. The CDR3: CASSLARRGAGTDTQYF. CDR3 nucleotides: TGTGCCAGCAGCTTAGCGCGGAGGGGCGCAGGTACAGATACGCAGTATTTT.

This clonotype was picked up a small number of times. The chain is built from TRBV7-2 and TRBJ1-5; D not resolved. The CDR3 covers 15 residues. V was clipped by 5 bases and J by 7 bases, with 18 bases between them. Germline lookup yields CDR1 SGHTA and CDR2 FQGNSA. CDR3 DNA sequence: TGTGCCAGCAGCGCCCGATCTGGACCCAACCAGCCCCAGCATTTT. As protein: CASSARSGPNQPQHF.

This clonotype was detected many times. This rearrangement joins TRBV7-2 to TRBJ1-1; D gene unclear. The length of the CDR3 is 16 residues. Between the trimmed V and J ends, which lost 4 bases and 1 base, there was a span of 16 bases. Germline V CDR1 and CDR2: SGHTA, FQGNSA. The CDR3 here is CASSSRFAATNTEAFF. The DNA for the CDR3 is TGTGCCAGCAGCTCTCGTTTTGCGGCCACGAACACTGAAGCTTTCTTT.

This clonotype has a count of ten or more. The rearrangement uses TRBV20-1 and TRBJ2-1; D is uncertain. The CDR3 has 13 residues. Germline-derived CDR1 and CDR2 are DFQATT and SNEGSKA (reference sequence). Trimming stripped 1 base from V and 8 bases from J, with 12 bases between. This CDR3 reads CSARVTLSHEQFF. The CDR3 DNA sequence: TGCAGTGCTAGAGTTACCCTTAGCCATGAGCAGTTCTTC.

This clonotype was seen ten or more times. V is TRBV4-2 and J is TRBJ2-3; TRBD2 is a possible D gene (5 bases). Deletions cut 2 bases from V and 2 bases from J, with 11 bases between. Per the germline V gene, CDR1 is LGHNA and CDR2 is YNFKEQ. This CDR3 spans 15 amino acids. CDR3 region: CASSQSPGTTDTQYF. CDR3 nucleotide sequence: TGTGCCAGCAGCCAATCGCCGGGAACCACAGATACGCAGTATTTT.

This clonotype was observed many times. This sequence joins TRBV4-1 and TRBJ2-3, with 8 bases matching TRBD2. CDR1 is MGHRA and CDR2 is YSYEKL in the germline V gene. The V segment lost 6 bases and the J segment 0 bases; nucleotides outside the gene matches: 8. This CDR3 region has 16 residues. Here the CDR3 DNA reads TGCGCCAGCAGACCGGGACTAGGGACAAGCACAGATACGCAGTATTTT. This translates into CASRPGLGTSTDTQYF.

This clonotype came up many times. The CDR3 region is CASSPELDTGELFF. CDR3 sequence (DNA): TGTGCCAGCAGCCCTGAGTTGGACACCGGGGAGCTGTTTTTT. The J gene is TRBJ2-2, the V gene TRBV5-4, with D unclear. CDR1 and CDR2 from the germline V gene are SGHNT and YYREEE (reference sequence). The CDR3 loop spans 14 amino acids. With 4 bases removed from V and 3 bases from J, the gap between germline ends came to 10 bases.

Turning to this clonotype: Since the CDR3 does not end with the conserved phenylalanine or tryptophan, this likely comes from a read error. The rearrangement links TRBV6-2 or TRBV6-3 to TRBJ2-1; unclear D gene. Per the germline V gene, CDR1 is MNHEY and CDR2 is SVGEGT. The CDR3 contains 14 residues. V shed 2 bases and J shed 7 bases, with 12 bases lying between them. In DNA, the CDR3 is TGTGCCAGCAGTTACACGGGTCCGTTTAATGAGCAGTTCTTG. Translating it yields CASSYTGPFNEQFL.